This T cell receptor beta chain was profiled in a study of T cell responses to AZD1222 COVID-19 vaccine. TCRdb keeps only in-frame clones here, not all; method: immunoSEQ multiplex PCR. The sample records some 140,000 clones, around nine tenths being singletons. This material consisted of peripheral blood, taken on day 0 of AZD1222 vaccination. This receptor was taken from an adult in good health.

The CDR3 region has the DNA TGTGCCAGCAGCTCCTCGAATGAGCAGTTCTTC. As protein: CASSSSNEQFF. The chain combines TRBV9 with TRBJ2-1; D is undetermined. This CDR3 has 11 residues. Trimming stripped 4 bases from V and 7 bases from J, with 6 bases between. CDR1 is SGDLS, CDR2 YYNGEE, per germline.